This T cell receptor beta chain was sequenced in a study of molecular identifiers for immune sequencing clone quantification. Findings and limits, study-wide: Highly expanded clones may be undercounted when identical TCR molecules share barcodes. Effector cells had over 98% of their molecules in clones above 20 RNA copies, while naive cells had under 1%. One cell's worth of spiked Jurkat TCR RNA was reportedly detectable among approximately 980,000 naive cells.

V was trimmed by 3 bases and J by 5 bases, leaving 22 bases between them. The CDR3 extends over 18 amino acids. The germline V gene encodes CDR1 LNHNV and CDR2 YYDKDF (reference sequence). A single record per CDR3 protein comes from TCRdb applying MiXCR to the PCR reads. The sample lists 460,000 or so distinct CDR3 sequences, over 20% occurring once. Libraries of naive CD8 cells were prepared from 20,000 to 1,000,000 sorted cells using 10%, 30% or 50% RNA. The sample holds a few counts of this clonotype. The antigen remains unidentified. The sequence was obtained from a human donor in good health. Some libraries in this study had Jurkat cell RNA spiked in. Sequenced input: naive CD8+ T cells from blood, with Jurkat cell RNA spiked in. Indicated subset: FACS-sorted CD8+CD4-CCR7+CD45RA+ naive T cells. The J gene is TRBJ2-2, the V gene TRBV15; TRBD2 is a possible D gene (6 bases). As DNA, the CDR3 is TGTGCCACCAGCAGGCCTCTCCTAGCGTCTCCTTCGACCGGGGAGCTGTTTTTT. Protein: CATSRPLLASPSTGELFF.